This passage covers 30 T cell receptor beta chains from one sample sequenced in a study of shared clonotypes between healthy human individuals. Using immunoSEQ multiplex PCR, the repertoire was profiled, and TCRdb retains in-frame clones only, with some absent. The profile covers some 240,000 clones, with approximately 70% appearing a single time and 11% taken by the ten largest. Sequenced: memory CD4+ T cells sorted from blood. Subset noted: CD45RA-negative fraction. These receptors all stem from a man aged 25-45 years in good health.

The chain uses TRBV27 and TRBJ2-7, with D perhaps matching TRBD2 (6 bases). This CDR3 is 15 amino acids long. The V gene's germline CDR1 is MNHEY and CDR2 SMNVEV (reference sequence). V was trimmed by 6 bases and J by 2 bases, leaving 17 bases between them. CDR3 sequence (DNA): TGTGCCAGCAGAGTCACCGGGGGACCTGCCTACGAGCAGTACTTC. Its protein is CASRVTGGPAYEQYF.

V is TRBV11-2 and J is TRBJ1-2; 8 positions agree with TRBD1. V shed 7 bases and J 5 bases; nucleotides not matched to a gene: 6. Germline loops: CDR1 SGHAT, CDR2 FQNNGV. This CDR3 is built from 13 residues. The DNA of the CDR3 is TGTGCCAGCAACAAGACAGGGGAATATGGCTACACCTTC. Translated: CASNKTGEYGYTF.

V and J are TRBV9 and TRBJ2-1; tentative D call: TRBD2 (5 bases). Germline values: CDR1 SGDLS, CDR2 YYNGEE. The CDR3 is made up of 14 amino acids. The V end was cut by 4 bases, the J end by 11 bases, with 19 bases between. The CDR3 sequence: CASSPTEVRNKQFF. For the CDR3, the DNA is TGTGCCAGCAGCCCGACGGAGGTTCGGAATAAGCAGTTCTTC.

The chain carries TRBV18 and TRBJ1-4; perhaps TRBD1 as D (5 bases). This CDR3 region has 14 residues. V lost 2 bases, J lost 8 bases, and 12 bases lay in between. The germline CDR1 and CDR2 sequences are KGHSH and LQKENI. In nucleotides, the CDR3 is TGTGCCAGCTCACCAGCAGGGAGTGTGGAAAAACTGTTTTTT. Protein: CASSPAGSVEKLFF.

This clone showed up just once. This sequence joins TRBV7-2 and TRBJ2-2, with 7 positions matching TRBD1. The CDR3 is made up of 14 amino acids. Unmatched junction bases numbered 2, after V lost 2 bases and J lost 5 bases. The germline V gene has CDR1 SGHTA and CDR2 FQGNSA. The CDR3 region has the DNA TGTGCCAGCAGCTTAATCAGGGGGACCGGGGAGCTGTTTTTT. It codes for CASSLIRGTGELFF.

CDR3 nucleotides: TGTGCCAGCAGCTTGTATATCCAGGGCCAGTACGAGCAGTACTTC. Its protein is CASSLYIQGQYEQYF. The chain is built from TRBV5-5 and TRBJ2-7; D is perhaps TRBD1 (5 bases). The CDR3 loop spans 15 amino acids. V lost 1 base, J lost 4 bases, and 15 bases lay in between. Per germline, CDR1 SGHKS and CDR2 YYEKEE (reference sequence).

The CDR3 nucleotides are TGTGCCAGTAGCCCCGGGACGGAGCCGCTTTTGCAGTACTTC. It is translated as CASSPGTEPLLQYF. The rearrangement joins TRBV19 to TRBJ2-7; D possibly uses TRBD1 or TRBD2 (5 bases each). The CDR3 is made up of 14 amino acids. V was clipped by 6 bases and J by 9 bases, with 21 bases between them. Germline V gene data show CDR1 as LNHDA and CDR2 as SQIVND (reference sequence).

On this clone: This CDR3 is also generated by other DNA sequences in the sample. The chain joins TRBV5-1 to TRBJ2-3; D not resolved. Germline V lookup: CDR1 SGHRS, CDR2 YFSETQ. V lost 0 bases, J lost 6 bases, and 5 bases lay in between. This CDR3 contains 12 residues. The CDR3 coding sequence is TGCGCCAGCAGCTTGGCCTTGGATACGCAGTATTTT. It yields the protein CASSLALDTQYF.

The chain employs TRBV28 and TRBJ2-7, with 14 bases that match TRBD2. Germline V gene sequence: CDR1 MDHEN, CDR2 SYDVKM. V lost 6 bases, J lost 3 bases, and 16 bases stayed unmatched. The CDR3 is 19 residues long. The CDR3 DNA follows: TGTGCCAGCAGCCCTAACCCCCGGACTAGCGGGAGGTTCATCTACGAGCAGTACTTC. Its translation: CASSPNPRTSGRFIYEQYF.

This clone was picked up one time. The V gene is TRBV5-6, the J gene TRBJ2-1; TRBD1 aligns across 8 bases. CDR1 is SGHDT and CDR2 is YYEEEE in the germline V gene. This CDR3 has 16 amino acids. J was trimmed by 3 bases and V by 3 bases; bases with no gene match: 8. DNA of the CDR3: TGTGCCAGCAGCTCCACCGGGACAGGAGACTACAATGAGCAGTTCTTC. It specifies CASSSTGTGDYNEQFF.

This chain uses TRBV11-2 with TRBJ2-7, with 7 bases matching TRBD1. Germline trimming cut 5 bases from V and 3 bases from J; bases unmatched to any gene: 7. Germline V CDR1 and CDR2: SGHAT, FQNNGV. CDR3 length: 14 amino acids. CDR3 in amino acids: CASSQGQDNYEQYF. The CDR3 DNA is TGTGCCAGCAGCCAAGGACAGGATAACTACGAGCAGTACTTC.

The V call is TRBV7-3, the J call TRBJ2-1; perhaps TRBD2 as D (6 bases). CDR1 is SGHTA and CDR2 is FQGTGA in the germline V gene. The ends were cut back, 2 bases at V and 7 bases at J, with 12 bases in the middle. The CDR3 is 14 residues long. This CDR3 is CASSLQARGNEQFF. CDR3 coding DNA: TGTGCCAGCAGCTTACAAGCCCGGGGGAATGAGCAGTTCTTC.

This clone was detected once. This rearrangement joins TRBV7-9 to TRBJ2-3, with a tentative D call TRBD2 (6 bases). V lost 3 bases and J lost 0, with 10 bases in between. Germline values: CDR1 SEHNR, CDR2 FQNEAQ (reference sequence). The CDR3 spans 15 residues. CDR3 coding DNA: TGTGCCAGCAGCTTTGGGGCGGGAAGCACAGATACGCAGTATTTT. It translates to CASSFGAGSTDTQYF.

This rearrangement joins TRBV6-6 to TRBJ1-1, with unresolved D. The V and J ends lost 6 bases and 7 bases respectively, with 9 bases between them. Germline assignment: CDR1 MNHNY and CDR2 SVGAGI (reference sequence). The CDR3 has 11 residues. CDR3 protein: CASSETREAFF. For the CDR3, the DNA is TGTGCCAGCAGCGAGACTCGTGAAGCTTTCTTT.

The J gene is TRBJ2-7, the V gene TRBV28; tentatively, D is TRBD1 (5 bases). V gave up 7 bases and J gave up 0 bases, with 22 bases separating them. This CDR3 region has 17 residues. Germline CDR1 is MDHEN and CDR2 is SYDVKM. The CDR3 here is CASKGPQVTKTSYEQYF. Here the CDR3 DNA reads TGTGCCAGCAAGGGGCCGCAGGTAACGAAGACCTCCTACGAGCAGTACTTC.

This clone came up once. In DNA form, the CDR3 reads TGTGCCAGCAGCCAAGTCGGGGGCAGTAAAGAGACCCAGTACTTC. This encodes CASSQVGGSKETQYF. The chain joins TRBV7-9 to TRBJ2-5; D could derive from TRBD1 or TRBD2 (6 bases each). CDR3 size: 15 residues. The germline V gene has CDR1 SEHNR and CDR2 FQNEAQ (reference sequence). V lost 5 bases and J 3 bases, leaving 16 bases between the germline ends.

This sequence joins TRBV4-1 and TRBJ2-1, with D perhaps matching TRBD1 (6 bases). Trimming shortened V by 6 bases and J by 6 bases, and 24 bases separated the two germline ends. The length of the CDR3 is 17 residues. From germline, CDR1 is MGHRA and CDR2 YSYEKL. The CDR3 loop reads CASRSLYDRNFSNEQFF. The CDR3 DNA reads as TGCGCCAGCAGAAGCTTGTACGACAGGAATTTCTCCAATGAGCAGTTCTTC.

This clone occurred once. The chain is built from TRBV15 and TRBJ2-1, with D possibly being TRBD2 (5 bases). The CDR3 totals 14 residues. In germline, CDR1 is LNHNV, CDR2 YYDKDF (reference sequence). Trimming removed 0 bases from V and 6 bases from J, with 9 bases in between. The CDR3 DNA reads TGTGCCACCAGCAGAGATCTGCGGGCCAATGAGCAGTTCTTC. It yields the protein CATSRDLRANEQFF.

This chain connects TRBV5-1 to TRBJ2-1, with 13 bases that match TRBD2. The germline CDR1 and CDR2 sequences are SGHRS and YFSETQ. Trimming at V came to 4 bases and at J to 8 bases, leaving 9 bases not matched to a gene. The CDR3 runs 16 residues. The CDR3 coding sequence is TGCGCCAGCAGCAACAGGACTAGCGGGAGCTCGGATGAGCAGTTCTTC. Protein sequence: CASSNRTSGSSDEQFF.

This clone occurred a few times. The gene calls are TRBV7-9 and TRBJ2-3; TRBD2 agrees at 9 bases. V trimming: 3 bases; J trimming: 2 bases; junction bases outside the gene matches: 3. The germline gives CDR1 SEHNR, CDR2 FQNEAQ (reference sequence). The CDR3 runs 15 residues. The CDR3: CASSFSSGATDTQYF. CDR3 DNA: TGTGCCAGCAGCTTCTCTAGCGGGGCCACAGATACGCAGTATTTT. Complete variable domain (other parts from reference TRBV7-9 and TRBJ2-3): DTGVSQNPRHKITKRGQNVTFRCDPISEHNRLYWYRQTLGQGPEFLTYFQNEAQLEKSRLLSDRFSAERPKGSFSTLEIQRTEQGDSAMYLCASSFSSGATDTQYFGPGTRLTVL.

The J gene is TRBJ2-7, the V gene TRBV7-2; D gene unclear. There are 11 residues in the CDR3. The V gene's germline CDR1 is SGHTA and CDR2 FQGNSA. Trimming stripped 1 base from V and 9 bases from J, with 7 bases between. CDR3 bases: TGTGCCAGCAGCTTAGGGGCTTGGCAGTACTTC. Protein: CASSLGAWQYF.

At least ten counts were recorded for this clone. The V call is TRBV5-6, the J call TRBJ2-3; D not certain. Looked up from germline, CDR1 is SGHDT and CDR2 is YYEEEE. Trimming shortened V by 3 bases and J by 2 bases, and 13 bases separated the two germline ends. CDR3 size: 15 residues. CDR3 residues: CASSYLAEPTDTQYF. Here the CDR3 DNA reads TGTGCCAGCAGCTACCTGGCGGAGCCCACAGATACGCAGTATTTT.

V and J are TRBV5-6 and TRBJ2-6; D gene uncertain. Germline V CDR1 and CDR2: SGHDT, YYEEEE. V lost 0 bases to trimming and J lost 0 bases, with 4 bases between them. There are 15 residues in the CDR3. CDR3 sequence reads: CASSLGASGANVLTF. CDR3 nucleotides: TGTGCCAGCAGCTTGGGAGCCTCTGGGGCCAACGTCCTGACTTTC.

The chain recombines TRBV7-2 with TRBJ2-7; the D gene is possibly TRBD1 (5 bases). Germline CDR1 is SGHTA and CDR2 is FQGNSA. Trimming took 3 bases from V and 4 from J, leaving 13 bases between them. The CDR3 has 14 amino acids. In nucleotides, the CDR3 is TGTGCCAGCAGCTTTGGAGAAGGGGTTTACGAGCAGTACTTC. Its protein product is CASSFGEGVYEQYF.

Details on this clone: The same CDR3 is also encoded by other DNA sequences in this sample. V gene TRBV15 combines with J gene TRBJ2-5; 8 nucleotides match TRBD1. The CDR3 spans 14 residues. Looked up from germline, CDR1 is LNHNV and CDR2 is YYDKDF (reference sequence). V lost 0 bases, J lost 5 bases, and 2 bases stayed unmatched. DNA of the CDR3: TGTGCCACCAGCAGAGACAGGGGGCGGGAGACCCAGTACTTC. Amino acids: CATSRDRGRETQYF.

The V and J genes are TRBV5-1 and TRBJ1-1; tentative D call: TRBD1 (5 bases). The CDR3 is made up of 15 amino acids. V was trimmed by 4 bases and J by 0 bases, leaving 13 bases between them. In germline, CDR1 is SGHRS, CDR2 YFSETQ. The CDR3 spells CASSDRGGMNTEAFF. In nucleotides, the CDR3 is TGCGCCAGCAGCGATCGGGGGGGTATGAACACTGAAGCTTTCTTT.

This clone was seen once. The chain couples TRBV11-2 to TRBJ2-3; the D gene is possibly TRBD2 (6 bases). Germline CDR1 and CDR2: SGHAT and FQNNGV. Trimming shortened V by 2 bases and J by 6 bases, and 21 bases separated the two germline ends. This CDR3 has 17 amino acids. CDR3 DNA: TGTGCCAGCAGCTTAATTTGGACCCCCCTAGCGAGCGATACGCAGTATTTT. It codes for CASSLIWTPLASDTQYF.

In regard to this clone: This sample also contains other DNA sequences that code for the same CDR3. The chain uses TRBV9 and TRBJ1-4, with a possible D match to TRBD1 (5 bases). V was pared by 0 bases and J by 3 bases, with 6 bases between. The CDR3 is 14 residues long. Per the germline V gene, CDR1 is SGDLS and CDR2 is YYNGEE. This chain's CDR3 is CASSVGGANEKLFF. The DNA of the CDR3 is TGTGCCAGCAGCGTAGGGGGGGCTAATGAAAAACTGTTTTTT.

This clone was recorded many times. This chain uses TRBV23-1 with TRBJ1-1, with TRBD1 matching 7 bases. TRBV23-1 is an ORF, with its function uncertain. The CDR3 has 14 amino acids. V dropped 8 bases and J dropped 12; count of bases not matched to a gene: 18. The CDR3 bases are TGCGCCAGCCTCGTCCCCTGGGGGCAGGGGGAATCTTTCTTT. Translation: CASLVPWGQGESFF.

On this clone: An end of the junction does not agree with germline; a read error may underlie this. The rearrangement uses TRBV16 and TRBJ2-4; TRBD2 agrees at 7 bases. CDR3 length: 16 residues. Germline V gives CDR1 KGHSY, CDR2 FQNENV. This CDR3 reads CASSQLEGGAKDIQYF. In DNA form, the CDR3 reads TGTGCCAGCAGCCAATTGGAGGGAGGGGCCAAAGACATTCAGTACTTC.